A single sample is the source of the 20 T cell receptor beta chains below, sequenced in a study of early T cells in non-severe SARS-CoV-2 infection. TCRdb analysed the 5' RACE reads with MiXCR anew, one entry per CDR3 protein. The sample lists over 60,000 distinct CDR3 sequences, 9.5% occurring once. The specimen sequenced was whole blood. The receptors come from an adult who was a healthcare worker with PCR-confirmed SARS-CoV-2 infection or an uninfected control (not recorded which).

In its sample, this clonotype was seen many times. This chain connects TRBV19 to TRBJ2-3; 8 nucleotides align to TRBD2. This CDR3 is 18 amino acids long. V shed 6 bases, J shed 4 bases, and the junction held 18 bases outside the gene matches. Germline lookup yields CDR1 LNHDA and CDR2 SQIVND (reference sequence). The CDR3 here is CASSLRAQAGVGSDTQYF. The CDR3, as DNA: TGTGCCAGTAGCCTACGTGCTCAAGCGGGGGTAGGGTCAGATACGCAGTATTTT.

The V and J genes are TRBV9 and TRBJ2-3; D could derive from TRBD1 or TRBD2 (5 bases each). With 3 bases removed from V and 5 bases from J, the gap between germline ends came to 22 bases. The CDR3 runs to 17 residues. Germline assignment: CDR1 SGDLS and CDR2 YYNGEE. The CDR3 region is CASSDIGTTTFGDTQYF. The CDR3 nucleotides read TGTGCCAGCAGCGATATTGGGACGACCACGTTCGGAGATACGCAGTATTTT.

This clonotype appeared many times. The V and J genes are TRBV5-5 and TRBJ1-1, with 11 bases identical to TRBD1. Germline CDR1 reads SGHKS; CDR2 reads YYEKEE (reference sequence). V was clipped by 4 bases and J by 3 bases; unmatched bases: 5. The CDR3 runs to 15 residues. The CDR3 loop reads CASSGGDRGYTEAFF. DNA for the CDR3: TGTGCCAGCAGCGGCGGGGACAGGGGGTACACTGAAGCTTTCTTT.

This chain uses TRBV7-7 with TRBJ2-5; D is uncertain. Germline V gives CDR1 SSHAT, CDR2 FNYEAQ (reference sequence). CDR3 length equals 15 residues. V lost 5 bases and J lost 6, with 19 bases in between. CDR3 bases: TGTGCCAGCAGCCGCGCCATGGACGGTTGGCAGACCCAGTACTTC. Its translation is CASSRAMDGWQTQYF.

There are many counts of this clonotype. Here the CDR3 reads CSATRQGSSYEQYF. The CDR3 coding sequence is TGCAGTGCAACCCGACAAGGAAGCTCCTACGAGCAGTACTTC. J is TRBJ2-7 and V is TRBV20-1; no definite D call. The CDR3 spans 14 residues. The V end lost 6 bases, the J end lost 0 bases, and 15 bases lay between the germline ends. Germline assignment: CDR1 DFQATT and CDR2 SNEGSKA (reference sequence).

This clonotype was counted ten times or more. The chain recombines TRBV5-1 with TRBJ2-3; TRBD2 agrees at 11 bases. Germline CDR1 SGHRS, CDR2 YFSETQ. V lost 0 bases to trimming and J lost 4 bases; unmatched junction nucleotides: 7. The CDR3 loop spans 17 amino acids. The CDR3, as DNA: TGCGCCAGCAGCTTGGCCGGTCTAGCGGGAGGTCCAGATACGCAGTATTTT. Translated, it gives CASSLAGLAGGPDTQYF.

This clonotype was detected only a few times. Here the CDR3 DNA reads TGCAGTGCTAAGCGGGGGGGCCTGACAGATACGCAGTATTTT. Protein sequence: CSAKRGGLTDTQYF. J is TRBJ2-3 and V is TRBV20-1; 10 bases are a match to TRBD2. This CDR3 contains 14 residues. The V gene end was trimmed by 4 bases and the J gene end by 3 bases; junction bases not matched to a gene: 4. Germline V lookup: CDR1 DFQATT, CDR2 SNEGSKA (reference sequence).

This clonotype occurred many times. CDR3 bases: TGCAGCGTGTTCCAACGAGGACGGGACAATGAGCAGTTCTTC. Its protein product is CSVFQRGRDNEQFF. The chain joins TRBV29-1 to TRBJ2-1; D not resolved. The CDR3 contains 14 residues. Germline values: CDR1 SQVTM, CDR2 ANQGSEA. V lost 6 bases, J lost 5 bases, and 17 bases lay in between.

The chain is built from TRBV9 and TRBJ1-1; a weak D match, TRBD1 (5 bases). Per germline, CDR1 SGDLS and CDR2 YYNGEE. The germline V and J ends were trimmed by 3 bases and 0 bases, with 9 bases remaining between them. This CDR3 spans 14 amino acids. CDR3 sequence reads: CASSARQMNTEAFF. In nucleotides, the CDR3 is TGTGCCAGCAGCGCCCGACAGATGAACACTGAAGCTTTCTTT. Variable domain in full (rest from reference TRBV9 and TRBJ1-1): DSGVTQTPKHLITATGQRVTLRCSPRSGDLSVYWYQQSLDQGLQFLIQYYNGEERAKGNILERFSAQQFPDLHSELNLSSLELGDSALYFCASSARQMNTEAFFGQGTRLTVV.

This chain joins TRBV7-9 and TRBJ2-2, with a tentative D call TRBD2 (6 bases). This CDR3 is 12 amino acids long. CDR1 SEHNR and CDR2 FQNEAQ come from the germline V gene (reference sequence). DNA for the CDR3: TGTGTCACCTGGGCAGCGGGCGGGGAGCTGTTTTTT. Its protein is CVTWAAGGELFF.

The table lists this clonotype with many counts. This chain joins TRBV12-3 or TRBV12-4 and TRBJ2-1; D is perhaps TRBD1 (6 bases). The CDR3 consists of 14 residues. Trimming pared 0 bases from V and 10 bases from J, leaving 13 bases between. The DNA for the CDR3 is TGTGCCAGCAGTTTAGCGCTAGTTACAGGGGAGCAGTTCTTC. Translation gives CASSLALVTGEQFF.

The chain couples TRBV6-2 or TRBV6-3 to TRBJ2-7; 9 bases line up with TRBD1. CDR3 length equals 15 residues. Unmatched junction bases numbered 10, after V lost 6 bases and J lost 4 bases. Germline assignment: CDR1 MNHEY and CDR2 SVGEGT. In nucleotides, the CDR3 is TGTGCCAGCAGCACCAAGACAGGGGGTTCGTACGAGCAGTACTTC. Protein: CASSTKTGGSYEQYF.

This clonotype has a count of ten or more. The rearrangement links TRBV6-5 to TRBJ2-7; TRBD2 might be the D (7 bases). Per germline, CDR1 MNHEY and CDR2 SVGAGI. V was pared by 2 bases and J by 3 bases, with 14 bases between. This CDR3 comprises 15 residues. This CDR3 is CASSYRGGESYEQYF. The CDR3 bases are TGTGCCAGCAGTTACAGAGGGGGGGAAAGCTACGAGCAGTACTTC.

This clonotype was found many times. In DNA, the CDR3 is TGTGCCAGCAGCCCAGGGACCATGAACACTGAAGCTTTCTTT. It codes for CASSPGTMNTEAFF. This sequence joins TRBV11-2 and TRBJ1-1; tentatively, D is TRBD1 (5 bases). This CDR3 has 14 residues. Germline CDR1 reads SGHAT; CDR2 reads FQNNGV. V was shortened by 5 bases and J by 0 bases, with 10 bases between the two germline ends.

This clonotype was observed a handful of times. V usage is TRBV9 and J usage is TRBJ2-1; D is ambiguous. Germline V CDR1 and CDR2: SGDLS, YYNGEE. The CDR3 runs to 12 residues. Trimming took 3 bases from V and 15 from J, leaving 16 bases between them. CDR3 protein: CASSAPPGPPFF. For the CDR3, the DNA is TGTGCCAGCAGCGCCCCCCCTGGCCCCCCGTTCTTC.

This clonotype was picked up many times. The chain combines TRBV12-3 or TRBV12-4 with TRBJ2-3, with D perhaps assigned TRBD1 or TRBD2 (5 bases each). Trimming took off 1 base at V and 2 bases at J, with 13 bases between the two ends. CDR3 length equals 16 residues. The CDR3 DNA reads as TGTGCCAGCAGTTTAGTTCAGGGAGAGGTCACAGATACGCAGTATTTT. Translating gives CASSLVQGEVTDTQYF.

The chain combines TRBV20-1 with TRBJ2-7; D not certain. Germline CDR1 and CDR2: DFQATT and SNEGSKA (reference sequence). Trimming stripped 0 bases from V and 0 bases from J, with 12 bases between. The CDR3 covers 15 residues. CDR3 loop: CSARDRTSSSYEQYF. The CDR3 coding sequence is TGCAGTGCTAGAGATCGTACCTCCAGCTCCTACGAGCAGTACTTC.

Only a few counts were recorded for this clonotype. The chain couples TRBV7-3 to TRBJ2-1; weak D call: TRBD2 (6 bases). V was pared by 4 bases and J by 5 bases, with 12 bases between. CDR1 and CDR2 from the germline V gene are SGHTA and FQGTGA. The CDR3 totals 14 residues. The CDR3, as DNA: TGTGCCAGCAGCTCGGTTAGCGGTAACAATGAGCAGTTCTTC. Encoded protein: CASSSVSGNNEQFF.

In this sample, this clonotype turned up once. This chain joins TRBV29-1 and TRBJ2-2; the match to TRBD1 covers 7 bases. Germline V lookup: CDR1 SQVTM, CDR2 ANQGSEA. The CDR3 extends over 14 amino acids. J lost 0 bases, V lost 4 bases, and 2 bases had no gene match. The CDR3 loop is CSVGTGANTGELFF. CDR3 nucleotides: TGCAGCGTTGGTACAGGGGCGAACACCGGGGAGCTGTTTTTT.

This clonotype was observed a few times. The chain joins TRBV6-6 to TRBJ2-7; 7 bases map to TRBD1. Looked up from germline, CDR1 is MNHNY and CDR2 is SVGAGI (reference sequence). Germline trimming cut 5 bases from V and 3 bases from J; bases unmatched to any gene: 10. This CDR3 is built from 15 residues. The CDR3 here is CASSPGTAGYYEQYF. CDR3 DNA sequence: TGTGCCAGCAGTCCCGGGACAGCCGGTTACTACGAGCAGTACTTC.